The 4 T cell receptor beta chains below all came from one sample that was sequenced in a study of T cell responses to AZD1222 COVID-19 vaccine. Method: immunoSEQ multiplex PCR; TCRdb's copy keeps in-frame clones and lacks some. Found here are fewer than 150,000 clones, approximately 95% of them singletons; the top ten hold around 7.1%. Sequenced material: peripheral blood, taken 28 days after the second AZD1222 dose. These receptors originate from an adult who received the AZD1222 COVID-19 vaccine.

CDR3 nucleotide sequence: TGTGCCAGCAGTACTCAGGGGGCAGGGGGCTACACCTTC. Its protein is CASSTQGAGGYTF. This chain connects TRBV12-3 or TRBV12-4 to TRBJ1-2, with 8 bases matching TRBD1. This CDR3 is built from 13 residues. V dropped 5 bases and J dropped 8; count of bases not matched to a gene: 7.

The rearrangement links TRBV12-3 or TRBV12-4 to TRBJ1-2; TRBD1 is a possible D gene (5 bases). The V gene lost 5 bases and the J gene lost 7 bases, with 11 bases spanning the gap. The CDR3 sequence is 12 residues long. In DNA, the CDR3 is TGTGCCAGCAGTCTTTCGGGGGTTGGCTACACCTTC. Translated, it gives CASSLSGVGYTF.

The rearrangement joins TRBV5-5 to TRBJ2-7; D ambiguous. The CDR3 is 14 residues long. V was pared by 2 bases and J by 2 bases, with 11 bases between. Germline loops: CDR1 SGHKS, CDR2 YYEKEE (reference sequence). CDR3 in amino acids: CASSLHTATYEQYF. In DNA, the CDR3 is TGTGCCAGCAGCTTACACACAGCCACCTACGAGCAGTACTTC.

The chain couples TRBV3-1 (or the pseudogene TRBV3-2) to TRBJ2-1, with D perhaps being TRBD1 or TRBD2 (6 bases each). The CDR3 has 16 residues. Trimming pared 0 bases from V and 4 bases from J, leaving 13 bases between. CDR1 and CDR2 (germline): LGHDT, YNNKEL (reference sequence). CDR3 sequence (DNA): TGTGCCAGCAGCCAAGATAGGGGGACTGGTTACAATGAGCAGTTCTTC. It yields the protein CASSQDRGTGYNEQFF.